Each of the 27 T cell receptor beta chains below was sequenced from the same sample in a study of Graves' ophthalmopathy and Graves' hyperthyroidism. RNA transcripts were the template, and TCR beta CDR3 regions were amplified from them. First-round RT-PCR relied on HTBI primers, and a second-round multiplex PCR came next. TCRdb ran MiXCR on the multiplex PCR reads and lists one entry per CDR3 protein. The sample carries 200,000 to 300,000 distinct CDR3 sequences, around 45% recorded once. The sequencing input was peripheral blood. All receptors come from an adult man with Graves' ophthalmopathy.

The J gene is TRBJ1-2, the V gene TRBV2; D unclear. The end of the DNA fits TRBJ2-7 better, so the J call may be wrong. CDR3 length: 13 residues. Germline V gene data show CDR1 as SNHLY and CDR2 as FYNNEI. The CDR3 DNA reads as TGTGCCAGCAGTGAAGCTGACGGATACGAGCAGTACTTC. Translation: CASSEADGYEQYF.

A few counts support this clonotype. This rearrangement joins TRBV20-1 to TRBJ2-5; TRBD1 is a possible D gene (6 bases). The germline gives CDR1 DFQATT, CDR2 SNEGSKA (reference sequence). The CDR3 totals 13 residues. Trimming left V 6 bases short and J 7 bases short, with 18 bases between. In DNA form, the CDR3 reads TGCAGTGCACGGGACACTGGCCTCGCGACCCAGTACTTC. This translates into CSARDTGLATQYF.

In nucleotides, the CDR3 is TGTGCCAGCAGCTCTCGGTTATCCAAGACCCAGTACTTC. It specifies CASSSRLSKTQYF. This sequence joins TRBV7-8 and TRBJ2-5; no firm D call. The V and J ends lost 4 bases and 6 bases respectively, with 12 bases between them. This CDR3 is built from 13 residues. Germline CDR1 SGHVS, CDR2 FQNEAQ.

The V call is TRBV9, the J call TRBJ1-5; no firm D call. Germline V gene data show CDR1 as SGDLS and CDR2 as YYNGEE. With 8 bases removed from V and 0 bases from J, the gap between germline ends came to 15 bases. This CDR3 spans 15 amino acids. CDR3 nucleotide sequence: TGTGCCAGACAACCCATAGAAGATAGCAATCAGCCCCAGCATTTT. It translates to CARQPIEDSNQPQHF.

Points on this clonotype: A much larger clone is a single base away; this may be a read error. V usage is TRBV7-3 and J usage is TRBJ1-6; D may be TRBD1 (5 bases). CDR1 SGHTA and CDR2 FQGTGA come from the germline V gene. The CDR3 extends over 14 amino acids. Trimming left V 5 bases short and J 11 bases short, with 16 bases between. CDR3 in amino acids: CASSPGSGNPPLHF. The CDR3, as DNA: TGTGCCAGCAGCCCAGGGTCGGGAAATCCACCCCTCCACTTT.

This clonotype was recorded a few times. The chain is built from TRBV12-3 or TRBV12-4 and TRBJ2-7, with TRBD1 matching over 7 bases. The trim removed 5 bases at V and 5 bases at J, leaving 3 bases unmatched. The CDR3 has 12 residues. CDR3: CASSMTGNEQYF. DNA for the CDR3: TGTGCCAGCAGTATGACAGGGAACGAGCAGTACTTC.

The V and J genes are TRBV13 and TRBJ1-2; D possibly corresponds to TRBD1 (6 bases). CDR1 is PRHDT, CDR2 FYEKMQ, per germline (reference sequence). The V gene lost 2 bases and the J gene lost 7 bases, with 14 bases spanning the gap. The CDR3 has 14 residues. CDR3 in DNA: TGTGCCAGCAGCTTAAGGGGGGCGCTCGGTGGCTACACCTTC. It encodes CASSLRGALGGYTF.

The chain has TRBV7-2 and TRBJ1-1, with D unresolved. CDR3 length equals 16 residues. Per germline, CDR1 SGHTA and CDR2 FQGNSA. V lost 3 bases to trimming and J lost 1 base, with 15 bases between them. The CDR3 here is CASSLAVGWANTEAFF. The CDR3 DNA is TGTGCCAGCAGCTTGGCAGTCGGGTGGGCGAACACTGAAGCTTTCTTT. Complete variable domain (other parts from reference TRBV7-2 and TRBJ1-1): GAGVSQSPSNKVTEKGKDVELRCDPISGHTALYWYRQSLGQGLEFLIYFQGNSAPDKSGLPSDRFSAERTGGSVSTLTIQRTQQEDSAVYLCASSLAVGWANTEAFFGQGTRLTVV.

The J gene is TRBJ1-4, the V gene TRBV7-8, with unresolved D. CDR3 length: 15 amino acids. The V and J ends lost 5 bases and 5 bases respectively, with 15 bases between them. Per germline, CDR1 SGHVS and CDR2 FQNEAQ. The CDR3 here is CASSPGAGVNEKLFF. CDR3 sequence (DNA): TGTGCCAGCAGCCCTGGTGCAGGAGTCAATGAAAAACTGTTTTTT.

In this sample, this clonotype turned up a few times. The rearrangement uses TRBV11-2 and TRBJ2-7; 9 bases align to TRBD1. The CDR3 is made up of 14 amino acids. V lost 10 bases to trimming and J lost 7 bases; unmatched junction nucleotides: 14. Germline CDR1 reads SGHAT; CDR2 reads FQNNGV. As DNA, the CDR3 is TGTGCCACCGGAAGGGGAACAGGGGGCGCGGAGCAGTACTTC. Its translation: CATGRGTGGAEQYF.

In this sample, this clonotype turned up many times. This chain joins TRBV29-1 and TRBJ1-2; 7 nucleotides align to TRBD1. Germline trimming cut 6 bases from V and 8 bases from J; bases unmatched to any gene: 12. Germline V CDR1 and CDR2: SQVTM, ANQGSEA. The CDR3 spans 13 residues. The CDR3 DNA follows: TGCAGCGTCGGCTCAGACAGGGTATTCGGCTACACCTTC. Its translation is CSVGSDRVFGYTF.

The V call is TRBV7-2, the J call TRBJ1-2, with 7 bases aligning to TRBD1. CDR3 length: 15 amino acids. Germline-derived CDR1 and CDR2 are SGHTA and FQGNSA. Germline trimming cut 5 bases from V and 1 base from J; bases unmatched to any gene: 7. CDR3 nucleotides: TGTGCCAGCAGCCCCGGACAGGCGAATAACTATGGCTACACCTTC. As protein: CASSPGQANNYGYTF.

The sample holds a few counts of this clonotype. The chain recombines TRBV29-1 with TRBJ1-1, with D maybe TRBD1 (6 bases). V was pared by 3 bases and J by 5 bases, with 13 bases between. This CDR3 region has 13 residues. The germline gives CDR1 SQVTM, CDR2 ANQGSEA. In DNA, the CDR3 is TGCAGCGTTGAGGTCTCCAGGGGTACTGAAGCTTTCTTT. This gives the protein CSVEVSRGTEAFF.

This clonotype was detected many times. Written as DNA, the CDR3 is TGTGCCAGCAGACCGGGACTAGCGGGCCCAAGCTCCTACGAGCAGTACTTC. Translating it yields CASRPGLAGPSSYEQYF. The chain combines TRBV2 with TRBJ2-7, with 12 bases identical to TRBD2. Germline loops: CDR1 SNHLY, CDR2 FYNNEI. CDR3 size: 17 residues. V lost 6 bases, J lost 0 bases, and 9 bases stayed unmatched.

This chain uses TRBV29-1 with TRBJ2-2; D is ambiguous. Deletions cut 8 bases from V and 1 base from J, with 8 bases between. Per germline, CDR1 SQVTM and CDR2 ANQGSEA. This CDR3 is 12 amino acids long. CDR3 nucleotides: TGCAGCACCGTTCGGAACACCGGGGAGCTGTTTTTT. Protein sequence: CSTVRNTGELFF.

The chain couples TRBV5-5 to TRBJ2-7, with 7 nucleotides matching TRBD1. This CDR3 has 13 amino acids. Germline V gene lookup returns CDR1 SGHKS and CDR2 YYEKEE (reference sequence). After removal of 10 bases from V and 2 bases from J, the junction contained 9 bases not matched to a gene. CDR3 protein: CAWNRDSAYEQYF. The CDR3 DNA follows: TGTGCCTGGAATCGGGACAGTGCCTACGAGCAGTACTTC.

This clonotype was seen repeatedly, ten times or more. The chain employs TRBV24-1 and TRBJ1-2, with D maybe TRBD1 (5 bases). There are 18 residues in the CDR3. From germline, CDR1 is KGHDR and CDR2 SFDVKD. Trimming stripped 2 bases from V and 8 bases from J, with 26 bases between. CDR3 in amino acids: CATSDSFGTIRASHGYTF. Here the CDR3 DNA reads TGTGCCACCAGTGATTCATTCGGGACGATAAGAGCGTCTCACGGCTACACCTTC.

Written as DNA, the CDR3 is TGTGCCAGCACCGCCGGGAGCGAGCAGTACTTC. Encoded protein: CASTAGSEQYF. The chain joins TRBV6-5 to TRBJ2-7; perhaps TRBD2 as D (6 bases). Germline V lookup: CDR1 MNHEY, CDR2 SVGAGI. CDR3 length equals 11 residues. Trimming removed 7 bases at V and 6 bases at J, with 10 bases between.

The J gene is TRBJ1-6, the V gene TRBV7-3, with TRBD1 matching 8 bases. This CDR3 region has 14 residues. Trimming removed 5 bases from V and 8 bases from J; junction bases left unmatched: 5. Germline-derived CDR1 and CDR2 are SGHTA and FQGTGA. As DNA, the CDR3 is TGTGCCAGCAGCGGGGGACAGGTTTATTCACCCCTCCACTTT. Protein product: CASSGGQVYSPLHF. The variable domain in full, completed from reference TRBV7-3 and TRBJ1-6, reads GAGVSQTPSNKVTEKGKYVELRCDPISGHTALYWYRQSLGQGPEFLIYFQGTGAADDSGLPNDRFFAVRPEGSVSTLKIQRTERGDSAVYLCASSGGQVYSPLHFGNGTRLTVT.

Ten or more counts support this clonotype. The J gene is TRBJ2-5, the V gene TRBV24-1; 8 nucleotides agree with TRBD1. Trimming took 3 bases from V and 2 from J; bases not matched to a gene: 7. The CDR3 length is 16 residues. CDR1 and CDR2 (germline): KGHDR, SFDVKD. The CDR3 loop reads CATSDATQGDQETQYF. The CDR3 nucleotides are TGTGCCACCAGTGATGCTACACAGGGGGATCAAGAGACCCAGTACTTC.

A word on this clonotype: The junction does not match germline at one end; this may be a read error. J is TRBJ1-1 and V is TRBV20-1; D unclear. CDR1 DFQATT and CDR2 SNEGSKA come from the germline V gene (reference sequence). The length of the CDR3 is 12 residues. CDR3 loop: CSARHGNTAAFF. The CDR3, as DNA: TGCAGTGCTAGACACGGGAACACTGCAGCTTTCTTT.

The rearrangement joins TRBV20-1 to TRBJ1-4; 7 bases are shared with TRBD1. J lost 5 bases, V lost 6 bases, and 9 bases had no gene match. This CDR3 contains 14 residues. CDR1 DFQATT and CDR2 SNEGSKA come from the germline V gene (reference sequence). CDR3 bases: TGCAGTGCGAAACAGGGGTATCGAAATGAAAAACTGTTTTTT. Encoded protein: CSAKQGYRNEKLFF.

V usage is TRBV12-3 or TRBV12-4 and J usage is TRBJ2-5, with 8 bases fitting TRBD1. V lost 5 bases, J lost 2 bases, and 7 bases stayed unmatched. The CDR3 is made up of 15 amino acids. CDR3 in amino acids: CASSRNGQGQETQYF. As DNA, the CDR3 is TGTGCCAGCAGTCGAAACGGACAGGGACAAGAGACCCAGTACTTC.

This clonotype showed up many times. CDR3 in amino acids: CASSVRLDEKLFF. In DNA form, the CDR3 reads TGTGCCAGCAGTGTGAGGTTAGACGAAAAACTGTTTTTT. J is TRBJ1-4 and V is TRBV25-1; D gene uncertain. V was shortened by 4 bases and J by 8 bases, with 11 bases between the two germline ends. There are 13 residues in the CDR3. Per the germline V gene, CDR1 is MGHDK and CDR2 is SYGVNS.

This clonotype was picked up many times. The chain recombines TRBV29-1 with TRBJ2-2; 9 bases map to TRBD1. The CDR3 has 12 residues. CDR1 and CDR2 (germline): SQVTM, ANQGSEA. The J segment lost 6 bases and the V segment lost 7 bases, leaving 3 bases of the junction unmatched. The DNA of the CDR3 is TGCAGCGCTAGGACAGGGGCCGGGGAGCTGTTTTTT. It is translated as CSARTGAGELFF.

CDR3 region: CASSIGTPRSNQPQHF. The CDR3 nucleotides are TGTGCCAGTAGTATAGGGACACCCCGAAGCAATCAGCCCCAGCATTTT. The chain couples TRBV19 to TRBJ1-5; TRBD1 might be the D (5 bases). Deletions cut 1 base from V and 1 base from J, with 11 bases between. The CDR3 spans 16 residues. In germline, CDR1 is LNHDA, CDR2 SQIVND (reference sequence).

V and J are TRBV14 and TRBJ2-5; D perhaps matches TRBD2 (6 bases). CDR3 length equals 16 residues. With 1 base removed from V and 5 bases from J, the gap between germline ends came to 17 bases. Germline-derived CDR1 and CDR2 are SGHDN and FVKESK. Here the CDR3 reads CASSQAGAGPRETQYF. The CDR3 DNA is TGTGCCAGCAGCCAAGCGGGAGCAGGGCCCCGGGAGACCCAGTACTTC.